This TCR beta chain was profiled in a study of blood T cell repertoires in COVID-19. Study in general: Specimens from acute and convalescent COVID-19 originated in the United States, Italy and Spain. Sample material is recorded as cDNA or gDNA derived from T cells, B-cell-depleted T cells, or PBMCs.

Authors' methods: Nucleated cell number was recorded as an estimate derived from reference gene primer amplification. Produced via immunoSEQ multiplex PCR; TCRdb's table is partial and in-frame only. V and J calls and clone size are as listed in that table; D and trimming were resolved from the DNA. Among about 190,000 clones, around 85% were seen once, and the ten largest hold about 2.1%. This CDR3 has 11 residues. V lost 5 bases, J lost 14 bases, and 6 bases stayed unmatched. Germline loops: CDR1 SNHLY, CDR2 FYNNEI. The receptor was isolated from a man in his 70s with active or convalescent COVID-19. The sample was peripheral blood. This chain uses TRBV2 with TRBJ2-1; the match to TRBD1 covers 7 bases. The CDR3 coding sequence is TGTGCCAGCAGTCCCAGGGACAGAAAGTTCTTC. Translation: CASSPRDRKFF.